These T cell receptor beta chains were read from a single sample in a study of T-cell reconstitution after alpha-beta-depleted transplantation in children. TCRdb redid the calling of the PCR reads with MiXCR, one entry per CDR3 protein. This table holds 250,000 to 300,000 distinct CDR3 sequences, roughly 8.2% found once. Sequencing used peripheral blood, obtained 360 days after TCRalphabeta/CD19-depleted stem cell transplant. The receptor set was obtained from a female patient between 2 and 15 years old who had a stem cell transplant for Fanconi anemia, so the T cells may come from the graft donor. Each CDR3 is given with its conserved first and last residue. D genes are given only for firm matches. Some rows have no size entry. The others give once, few or many, or a class for an expanded clone.

d_gene: TRBD1; v_gene: TRBV12-3/TRBV12-4; abundance: many; j_gene: TRBJ2-7; CDR3aa: CASSSDRGLHEQYF; CDR3nt: TGTGCCAGCAGTTCGGACAGGGGCCTACACGAGCAGTACTTC
d_gene: -; v_gene: TRBV5-6; abundance: -; j_gene: TRBJ2-1; CDR3aa: CASGPEGGWVEQFF; CDR3nt: TGTGCCAGCGGCCCAGAGGGGGGTTGGGTTGAGCAGTTCTTC
d_gene: -; v_gene: TRBV5-1; abundance: many; j_gene: TRBJ2-2; CDR3aa: CASSFYTYTGELFF; CDR3nt: TGCGCCAGCAGCTTTTACACCTACACCGGGGAGCTGTTTTTT
d_gene: -; v_gene: TRBV28; abundance: many; j_gene: TRBJ1-5; CDR3aa: CASQRSNQPQHF; CDR3nt: TGTGCCAGCCAGCGCTCCAATCAGCCCCAGCATTTT
d_gene: TRBD2; v_gene: TRBV11-2; abundance: many; j_gene: TRBJ2-3; CDR3aa: CASSLGLAGGSTDTQYF; CDR3nt: TGTGCCAGCAGCCTCGGGCTAGCGGGAGGAAGCACAGATACGCAGTATTTT
d_gene: -; v_gene: TRBV4-3; abundance: many; j_gene: TRBJ2-2; CDR3aa: CASSRGRTGELFF; CDR3nt: TGCGCCAGCAGCCGGGGAAGGACCGGGGAGCTGTTTTTT
d_gene: TRBD2; v_gene: TRBV2; abundance: many; j_gene: TRBJ2-1; CDR3aa: CASSEGRGAYNEQFF; CDR3nt: TGTGCCAGCAGTGAGGGGCGGGGGGCCTACAATGAGCAGTTCTTC
d_gene: -; v_gene: TRBV5-1; abundance: few; j_gene: TRBJ2-4; CDR3aa: CASSLAGSGAKNIQYF; CDR3nt: TGCGCCAGCAGCTTGGCCGGGAGTGGGGCCAAAAACATTCAGTACTTC
d_gene: TRBD1; v_gene: TRBV4-3; abundance: many; j_gene: TRBJ2-1; CDR3aa: CASSQDPGQSYNEQFF; CDR3nt: TGCGCCAGCAGCCAAGACCCGGGACAGAGCTACAATGAGCAGTTCTTC
d_gene: TRBD2; v_gene: TRBV7-2; abundance: few; j_gene: TRBJ2-3; CDR3aa: CASSTGLAGVTDTQYF; CDR3nt: TGTGCCAGCAGCACGGGACTAGCGGGGGTCACAGATACGCAGTATTTT
d_gene: -; v_gene: TRBV20-1; abundance: -; j_gene: TRBJ2-6; CDR3aa: CSARIGTGYSGANVLTF; CDR3nt: TGCAGTGCTAGAATTGGGACCGGATACTCTGGGGCCAACGTCCTGACTTTC
d_gene: -; v_gene: TRBV3-1; abundance: many; j_gene: TRBJ2-3; CDR3aa: CASRTRTTDTQYF; CDR3nt: TGTGCCAGCAGGACTAGGACCACAGATACGCAGTATTTT
d_gene: -; v_gene: TRBV12-3/TRBV12-4; abundance: few; j_gene: TRBJ1-2; CDR3aa: CASSFGDGYTF; CDR3nt: TGTGCCAGCAGTTTCGGGGATGGCTACACCTTC
d_gene: TRBD2; v_gene: TRBV20-1; abundance: many; j_gene: TRBJ2-3; CDR3aa: CSARTGTSGSGGTDTQYF; CDR3nt: TGCAGTGCTAGAACCGGGACTAGCGGGAGCGGGGGCACAGATACGCAGTATTTT
d_gene: -; v_gene: TRBV12-3/TRBV12-4; abundance: many; j_gene: TRBJ1-2; CDR3aa: CASSFIQAIPYGYTF; CDR3nt: TGTGCCAGCAGTTTTATCCAGGCAATTCCCTATGGCTACACCTTC
d_gene: -; v_gene: TRBV5-1; abundance: many; j_gene: TRBJ2-7; CDR3aa: CASRTGAYSYEQYF; CDR3nt: TGCGCCAGCAGGACCGGGGCCTACTCCTACGAGCAGTACTTC
d_gene: TRBD2; v_gene: TRBV7-2; abundance: once; j_gene: TRBJ2-7; CDR3aa: CASSFSGGRYEQYF; CDR3nt: TGTGCCAGCAGCTTTAGCGGGGGGCGGTACGAGCAGTACTTC
d_gene: -; v_gene: TRBV7-2; abundance: many; j_gene: TRBJ2-1; CDR3aa: CASSLSWGGGYNEQFF; CDR3nt: TGTGCCAGCAGCTTAAGTTGGGGGGGCGGGTACAATGAGCAGTTCTTC
d_gene: -; v_gene: TRBV18; abundance: -; j_gene: TRBJ2-3; CDR3aa: CASSPGTPPGDTQYF; CDR3nt: TGTGCCAGCTCACCAGGGACACCTCCAGGAGATACGCAGTATTTT
d_gene: TRBD2; v_gene: TRBV27; abundance: many; j_gene: TRBJ2-7; CDR3aa: CASSLRLAGGLGYEQYF; CDR3nt: TGTGCCAGCAGTTTAAGACTAGCGGGGGGGTTGGGTTACGAGCAGTACTTC
d_gene: -; v_gene: TRBV2; abundance: few; j_gene: TRBJ2-4; CDR3aa: CASSTQGRENIQYF; CDR3nt: TGTGCCAGCAGTACACAGGGGAGGGAAAACATTCAGTACTTC
d_gene: -; v_gene: TRBV6-5; abundance: many; j_gene: TRBJ2-4; CDR3aa: CASSYRGNKNIQYF; CDR3nt: TGTGCCAGCAGTTACAGGGGGAACAAAAACATTCAGTACTTC
d_gene: TRBD1; v_gene: TRBV12-5; abundance: many; j_gene: TRBJ2-1; CDR3aa: CASGLVQGQGYNEQFF; CDR3nt: TGTGCTAGTGGTTTGGTACAGGGACAGGGTTACAATGAGCAGTTCTTC
d_gene: -; v_gene: TRBV15; abundance: many; j_gene: TRBJ2-2; CDR3aa: CATSSDRGGTGELFF; CDR3nt: TGTGCCACCAGCAGTGATCGTGGTGGGACCGGGGAGCTGTTTTTT
d_gene: -; v_gene: TRBV13; abundance: -; j_gene: TRBJ1-1; CDR3aa: CASSHFDRRGTEAFF; CDR3nt: TGTGCCAGCAGTCACTTTGACAGGCGGGGAACTGAAGCTTTCTTT
d_gene: -; v_gene: TRBV5-1; abundance: many; j_gene: TRBJ2-3; CDR3aa: CASSLTTDTQYF; CDR3nt: TGCGCCAGCAGCTTGACCACAGATACGCAGTATTTT